This T cell receptor beta chain was captured in a study of shared clonotypes between healthy human individuals. CD45RO-negative cells were positively selected for CCR7, leaving out terminally differentiated effector memory CD45RA+ cells. Donors were healthy HIV-negative adults without recent acute infections or vaccinations. The CDR3 is made up of 15 amino acids. Per the germline V gene, CDR1 is MDHEN and CDR2 is SYDVKM. V dropped 6 bases and J dropped 0; count of bases not matched to a gene: 5. When replicate PCRs were run on sorted subsets, they used about 200 ng DNA, about 30,000 T cell genomes. This table comes from immunoSEQ multiplex PCR, and its TCRdb copy is limited to in-frame clones, with some not included. The table records a few million clones, roughly 93% of them present only once.

The sample consisted of naive CD8+ T cells from PBMCs. The source is a man younger than 30 in good health. Some clones in this sample may be carry-over from other donors' samples. The V call is TRBV28, the J call TRBJ2-1, with 7 positions matching TRBD1. This chain's CDR3 is CASRGDSSSYNEQFF. The CDR3 DNA reads TGTGCCAGCAGGGGGGACAGTAGCTCCTACAATGAGCAGTTCTTC.